These 28 T cell receptor beta chains came from one sample sequenced in a study of T-cell reconstitution after alpha-beta-depleted transplantation in children. A TCRbeta library incorporating unique molecular identifiers was prepared. TCRdb recomputed calls from the PCR reads with MiXCR, one row per CDR3 protein. Of about 210,000 distinct CDR3 sequences detected, about a sixth appear once; the ten largest clones hold around 45%. Sequencing used PBMCs, mostly from graft donor cells, obtained 360 days after TCRalphabeta/CD19-depleted stem cell transplant. The receptor set was obtained from a male patient aged 2 to 10 who had a stem cell transplant for acute lymphoblastic leukemia, so the T cells may come from the graft donor.

This clonotype was seen a handful of times. The chain has TRBV6-1 and TRBJ2-4; perhaps TRBD1 as D (6 bases). V lost 3 bases and J lost 4, with 22 bases in between. The CDR3 extends over 18 amino acids. Germline CDR1 is MNHNS and CDR2 is SASEGT. The CDR3 coding sequence is TGTGCCAGCAGTGACGGGGTCCTCGGGACACTCGAAAAAAACATTCAGTACTTC. As protein: CASSDGVLGTLEKNIQYF.

This CDR3 reads CSVDRAWTEAFF. The CDR3 DNA sequence: TGCAGCGTCGACAGGGCTTGGACTGAAGCTTTCTTT. The chain couples TRBV20-1 to TRBJ1-1; 7 nucleotides align to TRBD1. The CDR3 has 12 amino acids. In germline, CDR1 is DFQATT, CDR2 SNEGSKA (reference sequence).

This sequence joins TRBV29-1 and TRBJ2-7; no reliable D call. Trimming removed 4 bases from V and 1 base from J, with 8 bases in between. This CDR3 region has 12 residues. Germline V gives CDR1 SQVTM, CDR2 ANQGSEA. The CDR3 sequence: CSVGVRSYEQYF. CDR3 sequence (DNA): TGCAGCGTTGGAGTCAGGTCCTACGAGCAGTACTTC.

The gene calls are TRBV7-2 and TRBJ2-1, with 13 bases lining up with TRBD2. The ends lost 3 bases at V and 9 bases at J; junction bases unmatched: 2. This CDR3 is built from 14 residues. CDR1 is SGHTA and CDR2 is FQGNSA in the germline V gene. The chain's CDR3 is CASSLGLAGSEQFF. CDR3 bases: TGTGCCAGCAGCTTGGGACTAGCGGGATCTGAGCAGTTCTTC.

This clonotype was seen only a few times. The V call is TRBV19, the J call TRBJ2-5, with 11 bases aligning to TRBD2. This CDR3 region has 19 residues. V lost 3 bases and J lost 2; bases outside the gene matches: 14. CDR1 is LNHDA and CDR2 is SQIVND in the germline V gene (reference sequence). The CDR3 protein is CASSIKVRRTSGHQETQYF. Written as DNA, the CDR3 is TGTGCCAGTAGTATTAAGGTCAGGAGGACTAGCGGGCATCAAGAGACCCAGTACTTC.

The chain joins TRBV10-3 to TRBJ2-7; either TRBD1 or TRBD2 may supply D (6 bases each). The CDR3 totals 15 residues. Between the trimmed V and J ends, which lost 3 bases and 2 bases, there was a span of 14 bases. Germline V gives CDR1 ENHRY, CDR2 SYGVKD. In DNA, the CDR3 is TGTGCCATCAGTGAACAGGAGGGGGGCACCTACGAGCAGTACTTC. Amino acid sequence: CAISEQEGGTYEQYF.

This chain connects TRBV7-8 to TRBJ2-1; TRBD1 matches at 10 bases. Per the germline V gene, CDR1 is SGHVS and CDR2 is FQNEAQ. After removal of 5 bases from V and 4 bases from J, the junction contained 11 bases not matched to a gene. The CDR3 is 17 amino acids. For the CDR3, the DNA is TGTGCCAGCAGCCCCAACGGCTTGGGACAGGGGTACAATGAGCAGTTCTTC. Protein product: CASSPNGLGQGYNEQFF.

This clonotype was detected a few times. The chain combines TRBV4-2 with TRBJ1-5; maybe TRBD1 (6 bases). The V gene's germline CDR1 is LGHNA and CDR2 YNFKEQ. Trimming took 4 bases from V and 3 from J, leaving 10 bases between them. This CDR3 has 14 residues. This CDR3 reads CASSLGQFNQPQHF. Written as DNA, the CDR3 is TGTGCCAGCAGCCTTGGACAGTTCAATCAGCCCCAGCATTTT.

The V call is TRBV6-1, the J call TRBJ1-5; unclear D gene. The CDR3 runs 14 residues. Germline assignment: CDR1 MNHNS and CDR2 SASEGT. V dropped 6 bases and J dropped 7 bases, with 16 bases sitting between them. The CDR3 DNA is TGTGCCAGCAGACCCGACGGACCCCAGCAGCCCCAGCATTTT. It codes for CASRPDGPQQPQHF.

On this clonotype itself: Lacking the conserved final phenylalanine or tryptophan, this CDR3 likely reflects a read error. The DNA is omitted, as the CDR3 cannot be located on it reliably, and the CDR3 follows TCRdb's listing. This sequence joins TRBV12-3 or TRBV12-4 and TRBJ2-1; TRBD1, as called in the table, went unchecked against the DNA. The length of the CDR3 is 12 amino acids, counting both ends. This chain's CDR3 is CASSLNDRGHIC.

This clonotype has more than one count but fewer than ten. The rearrangement uses TRBV12-3 or TRBV12-4 and TRBJ2-7; TRBD1 matches at 7 bases. J was trimmed by 2 bases and V by 0 bases; bases with no gene match: 4. The length of the CDR3 is 15 residues. DNA of the CDR3: TGTGCCAGCAGTTTAGCTCAGACAGGGCCCTACGAGCAGTACTTC. As protein: CASSLAQTGPYEQYF.

At least ten counts were recorded for this clonotype. The V and J genes are TRBV10-3 and TRBJ2-1; TRBD2 matches at 7 bases. This CDR3 spans 13 amino acids. V was clipped by 6 bases and J by 4 bases; unmatched bases: 3. CDR1 ENHRY and CDR2 SYGVKD come from the germline V gene. The CDR3 region is CAIRGGSYNEQFF. In nucleotides, the CDR3 is TGTGCCATCAGGGGGGGGTCGTACAATGAGCAGTTCTTC.

This chain uses TRBV11-3 with TRBJ2-1, with D tentatively TRBD1 or TRBD2 (5 bases each). Trimming cost V 5 bases and J 15 bases, with 11 bases left between them. This CDR3 has 10 residues. Germline loops: CDR1 SGHNT, CDR2 YENEEA. The CDR3 region is CASSRWGMFF. For the CDR3, the DNA is TGTGCCAGCAGCCGCTGGGGGATGTTCTTC.

The chain combines TRBV20-1 with TRBJ2-1; a possible D gene is TRBD2 (5 bases). This CDR3 contains 14 residues. V gave up 6 bases and J gave up 3 bases, with 15 bases separating them. Germline lookup yields CDR1 DFQATT and CDR2 SNEGSKA (reference sequence). This chain's CDR3 is CSAFRGKIYNEQFF. The CDR3, as DNA: TGCAGTGCATTCCGAGGGAAAATCTACAATGAGCAGTTCTTC.

This clonotype turned up a few times. This chain connects TRBV7-9 to TRBJ2-7, with 9 nucleotides matching TRBD2. The CDR3 totals 14 residues. Trimming at V came to 4 bases and at J to 3 bases, leaving 4 bases not matched to a gene. Germline loops: CDR1 SEHNR, CDR2 FQNEAQ (reference sequence). CDR3 protein: CASSSIAGVYEQYF. The CDR3 DNA reads as TGTGCCAGCAGCTCAATAGCGGGAGTCTACGAGCAGTACTTC. Using reference TRBV7-9 and TRBJ2-7 for the parts outside the CDR3, the full variable domain is DTGVSQNPRHKITKRGQNVTFRCDPISEHNRLYWYRQTLGQGPEFLTYFQNEAQLEKSRLLSDRFSAERPKGSFSTLEIQRTEQGDSAMYLCASSSIAGVYEQYFGPGTRLTVT.

This clonotype was seen more than once but under ten times. This chain uses TRBV12-3 or TRBV12-4 with TRBJ1-5; maybe TRBD1 (6 bases). Trimming cost V 2 bases and J 5 bases, with 13 bases left between them. This CDR3 has 15 residues. The CDR3, as DNA: TGTGCCAGCAGTTTATGGGGGGCAGGGGATCAGCCCCAGCATTTT. Translation gives CASSLWGAGDQPQHF.

V usage is TRBV14 and J usage is TRBJ2-5; 7 bases match TRBD1. The J segment lost 6 bases and the V segment lost 5 bases, leaving 9 bases of the junction unmatched. CDR1 is SGHDN and CDR2 is FVKESK in the germline V gene. The CDR3 runs 14 residues. In nucleotides, the CDR3 is TGTGCCAGCAGCACCCGACAGGGCGTAAAGACCCAGTACTTC. Its protein is CASSTRQGVKTQYF.

The gene calls are TRBV2 and TRBJ2-1, with 9 bases matching TRBD2. V was clipped by 0 bases and J by 8 bases; unmatched bases: 11. This CDR3 region has 17 residues. Germline-derived CDR1 and CDR2 are SNHLY and FYNNEI. The CDR3 bases are TGTGCCAGCAGTGAAGCGTTTAGCGGGGGCCCGAGGGATGAGCAGTTCTTC. Translated, it gives CASSEAFSGGPRDEQFF.

This clonotype was recorded a few times. The CDR3 loop is CASRPPGWTYNEQFF. In nucleotides, the CDR3 is TGTGCCAGCCGTCCTCCGGGGTGGACCTACAATGAGCAGTTCTTC. The V call is TRBV12-3 or TRBV12-4, the J call TRBJ2-1; D is possibly TRBD2 (5 bases). Trimming stripped 8 bases from V and 2 bases from J, with 16 bases between. This CDR3 contains 15 residues.

The rearrangement joins TRBV7-9 to TRBJ2-3; the D gene is possibly TRBD2 (5 bases). Trimming stripped 0 bases from V and 0 bases from J, with 10 bases between. This CDR3 is 16 amino acids long. The germline V gene has CDR1 SEHNR and CDR2 FQNEAQ (reference sequence). The CDR3 nucleotides are TGTGCCAGCAGCTTAGCGGCGCGGACTAGCACAGATACGCAGTATTTT. Residues: CASSLAARTSTDTQYF.

The gene calls are TRBV12-3 or TRBV12-4 and TRBJ1-1; no firm D call. CDR3 length: 15 amino acids. V was shortened by 5 bases and J by 6 bases, with 19 bases between the two germline ends. CDR3 DNA sequence: TGTGCCAGCAGTCGACTGGAGAGTGCGTCGGCTGAAGCTTTCTTT. Protein product: CASSRLESASAEAFF.

The DNA for the CDR3 is TGTGCCACCAGTGCGGGGGGGGAGCAGTTCTTC. Encoded protein: CATSAGGEQFF. The rearrangement uses TRBV24-1 and TRBJ2-1; TRBD2 matches at 8 bases. Germline trimming cut 5 bases from V and 10 bases from J; bases unmatched to any gene: 0. CDR1 and CDR2 (germline): KGHDR, SFDVKD. The length of the CDR3 is 11 residues.

This clonotype appeared a few times. At one boundary the junction diverges from the germline segment, which might be a read error. J is TRBJ2-7 and V is TRBV2; D is undetermined. The germline CDR1 and CDR2 sequences are SNHLY and FYNNEI. The CDR3 sequence is 12 residues long. CDR3: CATSGPHYEQYF. The CDR3 coding sequence is TGTGCCACCAGTGGGCCCCATTACGAGCAGTACTTC.

This rearrangement joins TRBV18 to TRBJ2-7; 8 bases are shared with TRBD1. The V segment lost 4 bases and the J segment 5 bases; nucleotides outside the gene matches: 10. This CDR3 comprises 15 residues. CDR1 and CDR2 from the germline V gene are KGHSH and LQKENI. The CDR3 DNA follows: TGTGCCAGCTCACGGAGGACAGGGACGGGCGACGAGCAGTACTTC. Its translation is CASSRRTGTGDEQYF.

To note about this clonotype: One end of the junction varies from germline; a read error may be responsible. The chain recombines TRBV7-2 with TRBJ1-4, with D possibly matching TRBD1 (5 bases). CDR1 and CDR2 (germline): SGHTA, FQGNSA. CDR3 size: 14 residues. The CDR3 coding sequence is TGTGCCAGCACCTTAGGTCAGGGCAACGAAAAACTGTTTTTT. Its translation is CASTLGQGNEKLFF.

The CDR3 DNA sequence: TGTGCCAGCAGTTCAGGGGTTCTCTCTGGAAACACCATATATTTT. Amino acid sequence: CASSSGVLSGNTIYF. This chain joins TRBV12-3 or TRBV12-4 and TRBJ1-3; the D gene is possibly TRBD1 (6 bases). The CDR3 has 15 amino acids. V lost 4 bases and J lost 0, with 10 bases in between.

This clonotype came up a few times. V and J are TRBV11-2 and TRBJ2-3; TRBD2 matches 9 bases. The CDR3 covers 18 residues. V lost 5 bases and J lost 0; bases outside the gene matches: 12. Germline CDR1 reads SGHAT; CDR2 reads FQNNGV. CDR3 sequence reads: CASSHGTSTLTSTDTQYF. CDR3 bases: TGTGCCAGCAGCCACGGGACTAGCACTTTAACTAGCACAGATACGCAGTATTTT.

About this clonotype itself: An end of the junction differs from the germline gene, which may be a read error. J is TRBJ1-2 and V is TRBV12-3 or TRBV12-4, with TRBD1 matching over 7 bases. The CDR3 loop spans 15 amino acids. CDR3 region: CASSLAGGTNYGYTF. As DNA, the CDR3 is TGTGCCAGCAGTCTAGCAGGGGGGACTAACTATGGCTACACCTTC.